The 26 T cell receptor beta chains presented below share a single source sample, sequenced in a study of cytomegalovirus exposure and HLA in healthy donors. PCR primers comprised 60 Vbeta and 13 Jbeta primers. The method was immunoSEQ multiplex PCR; TCRdb's version includes in-frame clones alone and lacks a portion of them. The table includes about 120,000 clones, 60% to 85% detected once. Sequencing was carried out using PBMCs. These receptors were taken from a woman aged 40 to 49 in good health and CMV-seropositive.

This clone was observed a handful of times. This chain connects TRBV6-5 to TRBJ1-5; D is ambiguous. CDR1 is MNHEY, CDR2 SVGAGI, per germline. CDR3 size: 14 residues. The ends were cut back, 4 bases at V and 0 bases at J, with 7 bases in the middle. CDR3: CASSSIHSNQPQHF. The CDR3 DNA reads TGTGCCAGCAGTTCTATTCATAGCAATCAGCCCCAGCATTTT.

This rearrangement joins TRBV6-6 to TRBJ2-7, with 7 bases aligning to TRBD1. After removal of 8 bases from V and 6 bases from J, the junction contained 16 bases not matched to a gene. The CDR3 extends over 15 amino acids. CDR1 is MNHNY and CDR2 is SVGAGI in the germline V gene (reference sequence). The chain's CDR3 is CASWEPTGSLSEQYF. CDR3 bases: TGTGCCAGCTGGGAGCCGACAGGGTCACTCTCCGAGCAGTACTTC.

V and J are TRBV2 and TRBJ2-1, with D possibly matching TRBD2 (5 bases). Germline assignment: CDR1 SNHLY and CDR2 FYNNEI. This CDR3 comprises 16 residues. V was trimmed by 2 bases and J by 3 bases, leaving 14 bases between them. CDR3: CASSETGVVFYNEQFF. Written as DNA, the CDR3 is TGTGCCAGCAGTGAAACCGGGGTGGTGTTCTACAATGAGCAGTTCTTC.

The chain uses TRBV2 and TRBJ1-3; D is uncertain. V lost 1 base and J lost 7, with 8 bases in between. This CDR3 contains 13 residues. The germline V gene has CDR1 SNHLY and CDR2 FYNNEI. The CDR3 DNA reads TGTGCCAGCAGTGAAGGGGCAGCTAACACCATATATTTT. Its translation is CASSEGAANTIYF.

This clone was seen once. V and J are TRBV28 and TRBJ2-3; 10 nucleotides align to TRBD1. V lost 2 bases and J lost 1; bases outside the gene matches: 3. CDR1 is MDHEN, CDR2 SYDVKM, per germline. The CDR3 has 16 residues. The CDR3: CASSLKGTGGTDTQYF. The CDR3 bases are TGTGCCAGCAGTTTAAAAGGGACAGGGGGCACAGATACGCAGTATTTT.

V and J are TRBV6-1 and TRBJ1-1, with D possibly TRBD1 on 5 matching bases. Germline lookup yields CDR1 MNHNS and CDR2 SASEGT. Between the trimmed V and J ends, which lost 2 bases and 3 bases, there was a span of 10 bases. The CDR3 consists of 14 residues. In nucleotides, the CDR3 is TGTGCCAGCAGTGAAATTCTGACAGACACTGAAGCTTTCTTT. Amino acids: CASSEILTDTEAFF.

V and J are TRBV2 and TRBJ2-2, with D unclear. The CDR3 covers 12 residues. Per germline, CDR1 SNHLY and CDR2 FYNNEI. Trimming took 2 bases from V and 5 from J, leaving 3 bases between them. As DNA, the CDR3 is TGTGCCAGCAGTGAACAGACCGGGGAGCTGTTTTTT. This gives the protein CASSEQTGELFF.

J is TRBJ2-1 and V is TRBV7-3; D might be TRBD2 (5 bases). From germline, CDR1 is SGHTA and CDR2 FQGTGA. The CDR3 spans 13 residues. The V end was cut by 5 bases, the J end by 7 bases, with 12 bases between. The CDR3 here is CASSKKGDNEQFF. In nucleotides, the CDR3 is TGTGCCAGCAGCAAAAAGGGAGATAATGAGCAGTTCTTC.

This rearrangement joins TRBV9 to TRBJ1-1, with 9 bases that match TRBD1. Germline assignment: CDR1 SGDLS and CDR2 YYNGEE. The CDR3 totals 15 residues. The V and J ends lost 2 bases and 3 bases, in that order; junction bases with no gene match: 5. The CDR3 spells CASSVAGTGYTEAFF. DNA of the CDR3: TGTGCCAGCAGCGTGGCCGGGACAGGGTACACTGAAGCTTTCTTT.

The V gene is TRBV9, the J gene TRBJ1-3; 7 bases are shared with TRBD1. Germline V gene lookup returns CDR1 SGDLS and CDR2 YYNGEE. The CDR3 contains 16 residues. The junction had 4 bases not matched to a gene; V was cut back by 0 bases and J by 1 base. Here the CDR3 reads CASSVEGGQSGNTIYF. The CDR3 nucleotides read TGTGCCAGCAGCGTAGAAGGGGGCCAATCTGGAAACACCATATATTTT. The full variable domain, rest sourced from reference TRBV9 and TRBJ1-3, is DSGVTQTPKHLITATGQRVTLRCSPRSGDLSVYWYQQSLDQGLQFLIQYYNGEERAKGNILERFSAQQFPDLHSELNLSSLELGDSALYFCASSVEGGQSGNTIYFGEGSWLTVV.

This CDR3 reads CASSPQALRTEAFF. As DNA, the CDR3 is TGTGCCAGCAGCCCCCAGGCCTTGCGCACTGAAGCTTTCTTT. The chain recombines TRBV7-9 with TRBJ1-1; no definite D call. V was shortened by 5 bases and J by 4 bases, with 14 bases between the two germline ends. In germline, CDR1 is SEHNR, CDR2 FQNEAQ (reference sequence). This CDR3 is built from 14 residues.

This clone was observed a handful of times. The chain has TRBV7-6 and TRBJ2-7, with D perhaps matching TRBD2 (5 bases). The CDR3 covers 16 residues. V lost 0 bases and J 0 bases, leaving 12 bases between the germline ends. The germline V gene encodes CDR1 SGHVS and CDR2 FNYEAQ. CDR3 in amino acids: CASSLAPEEGSYEQYF. The CDR3 DNA is TGTGCCAGCAGCTTAGCTCCGGAGGAAGGCTCCTACGAGCAGTACTTC.

This clone was found a few times. The chain's CDR3 is CAWSVLAGGPVEQYF. CDR3 DNA: TGTGCCTGGAGTGTTTTAGCGGGAGGGCCTGTCGAGCAGTACTTC. This chain connects TRBV30 to TRBJ2-7; 11 nucleotides match TRBD2. Germline V gene lookup returns CDR1 GTSNPN and CDR2 SVGIG (reference sequence). V was clipped by 0 bases and J by 6 bases; unmatched bases: 7. The CDR3 is 15 residues long.

The chain combines TRBV5-6 with TRBJ2-5; the D gene is possibly TRBD1 (5 bases). Trimming shortened V by 0 bases and J by 4 bases, and 7 bases separated the two germline ends. Germline-derived CDR1 and CDR2 are SGHDT and YYEEEE. This CDR3 is built from 13 residues. For the CDR3, the DNA is TGTGCCAGCAGCTTGGTGACAGTAGAGACCCAGTACTTC. Translation gives CASSLVTVETQYF. The full variable domain, with the rest looked up from reference TRBV5-6 and TRBJ2-5, is DAGVTQSPTHLIKTRGQQVTLRCSPKSGHDTVSWYQQALGQGPQFIFQYYEEEERQRGNFPDRFSGHQFPNYSSELNVNALLLGDSALYLCASSLVTVETQYFGPGTRLLVL.

The chain joins TRBV11-2 to TRBJ1-4; no reliable D call. The germline CDR1 and CDR2 sequences are SGHAT and FQNNGV. This CDR3 is built from 15 residues. With 5 bases removed from V and 13 bases from J, the gap between germline ends came to 23 bases. CDR3 in DNA: TGTGCCAGCAGCCGAGCCCCGGGAAAGGCGGGCGTACTGTTTTTT. This gives the protein CASSRAPGKAGVLFF.

This clone occurred a few times. The J gene is TRBJ1-6, the V gene TRBV6-5, with TRBD1 as a possible D gene (5 bases). This CDR3 has 14 amino acids. Trimming took off 2 bases at V and 9 bases at J, with 11 bases between the two ends. The germline CDR1 and CDR2 sequences are MNHEY and SVGAGI. Here the CDR3 DNA reads TGTGCCAGCAGTTACCGCGGGGCAGGTTCACCCCTCCACTTT. It encodes CASSYRGAGSPLHF.

This chain joins TRBV2 and TRBJ1-1; D is perhaps TRBD1 (6 bases). The CDR3 contains 14 residues. V was clipped by 6 bases and J by 4 bases, with 15 bases between them. From germline, CDR1 is SNHLY and CDR2 FYNNEI. CDR3 in DNA: TGTGCCAGCAGGATAAGGGGGTCGGGCACTGAAGCTTTCTTT. It encodes CASRIRGSGTEAFF. The whole variable domain, filled in from reference TRBV2 and TRBJ1-1, reads EPEVTQTPSHQVTQMGQEVILRCVPISNHLYFYWYRQILGQKVEFLVSFYNNEISEKSEIFDDQFSVERPDGSNFTLKIRSTKLEDSAMYFCASRIRGSGTEAFFGQGTRLTVV.

V gene TRBV4-3 combines with J gene TRBJ2-1; weak D call: TRBD1 (5 bases). Trimming took 0 bases from V and 8 from J, leaving 17 bases between them. The CDR3 loop spans 16 amino acids. The germline V gene has CDR1 LGHNA and CDR2 YSLEER. CDR3 DNA: TGCGCCAGCAGCCAAGATATATCGCAGGTCAGGGATGAGCAGTTCTTC. It encodes CASSQDISQVRDEQFF.

CDR3 sequence: CASSLGGGFSYNEQFF. In DNA form, the CDR3 reads TGTGCCAGCAGCTTGGGGGGCGGCTTCTCCTACAATGAGCAGTTCTTC. The chain couples TRBV5-4 to TRBJ2-1; possible D gene TRBD1, 5 bases. V dropped 0 bases and J dropped 0 bases, with 10 bases sitting between them. Per the germline V gene, CDR1 is SGHNT and CDR2 is YYREEE (reference sequence). CDR3 size: 16 residues. The full variable domain, with the rest looked up from reference TRBV5-4 and TRBJ2-1, is ETGVTQSPTHLIKTRGQQVTLRCSSQSGHNTVSWYQQALGQGPQFIFQYYREEENGRGNFPPRFSGLQFPNYSSELNVNALELDDSALYLCASSLGGGFSYNEQFFGPGTRLTVL.

This chain joins TRBV9 and TRBJ1-5; no reliable D call. There are 15 residues in the CDR3. The germline gives CDR1 SGDLS, CDR2 YYNGEE. Trimming stripped 0 bases from V and 5 bases from J, with 12 bases between. The CDR3 sequence: CASSVDPGFDQPQHF. The CDR3 DNA follows: TGTGCCAGCAGCGTAGATCCGGGGTTTGATCAGCCCCAGCATTTT.

Worth noting for this clone: The sample has other DNA sequences that encode this CDR3 too. The chain has TRBV28 and TRBJ1-2; D possibly corresponds to TRBD1 (5 bases). There are 13 residues in the CDR3. Trimming removed 6 bases from V and 0 bases from J, with 8 bases in between. CDR1 MDHEN and CDR2 SYDVKM come from the germline V gene. Written as DNA, the CDR3 is TGTGCCAGCAGCTTGACAGCTAACTATGGCTACACCTTC. Translating gives CASSLTANYGYTF.

This chain connects TRBV5-4 to TRBJ1-2; 7 bases align to TRBD1. Per the germline V gene, CDR1 is SGHNT and CDR2 is YYREEE (reference sequence). There are 14 residues in the CDR3. V lost 4 bases and J lost 8; bases outside the gene matches: 11. The CDR3 DNA reads as TGTGCCAGCAGCCTCGGGACAGCCCCTTGGGGCTACACCTTC. Translating gives CASSLGTAPWGYTF.

The chain uses TRBV19 and TRBJ1-1, with TRBD1 as a possible D gene (6 bases). Trimming took off 4 bases at V and 4 bases at J, with 16 bases between the two ends. This CDR3 contains 15 residues. The germline V gene encodes CDR1 LNHDA and CDR2 SQIVND (reference sequence). This CDR3 is CASSNRDNGVTEAFF. In nucleotides, the CDR3 is TGTGCCAGTAGTAACCGGGACAATGGGGTCACTGAAGCTTTCTTT.

V gene TRBV9 combines with J gene TRBJ2-6; D is uncertain. Trimming pared 0 bases from V and 2 bases from J, leaving 6 bases between. CDR1 SGDLS and CDR2 YYNGEE come from the germline V gene. The CDR3 is 15 amino acids. CDR3 coding DNA: TGTGCCAGCAGCGTAGCCGGTACTGGGGCCAACGTCCTGACTTTC. Its translation: CASSVAGTGANVLTF.

This rearrangement joins TRBV19 to TRBJ1-1; D possibly corresponds to TRBD1 (6 bases). V was pared by 8 bases and J by 4 bases, with 8 bases between. Per germline, CDR1 LNHDA and CDR2 SQIVND (reference sequence). CDR3 length: 11 residues. This CDR3 reads CASHRATEAFF. DNA of the CDR3: TGTGCCAGTCACAGGGCCACTGAAGCTTTCTTT. The whole variable domain, filled in from reference TRBV19 and TRBJ1-1, reads DGGITQSPKYLFRKEGQNVTLSCEQNLNHDAMYWYRQDPGQGLRLIYYSQIVNDFQKGDIAEGYSVSREKKESFPLTVTSAQKNPTAFYLCASHRATEAFFGQGTRLTVV.

The rearrangement links TRBV19 to TRBJ1-1; D is uncertain. Trimming took off 6 bases at V and 1 base at J, with 9 bases between the two ends. Germline V lookup: CDR1 LNHDA, CDR2 SQIVND (reference sequence). This CDR3 contains 13 residues. The CDR3 DNA is TGTGCCAGTAGGGGCTGGCCGAACACTGAAGCTTTCTTT. Encoded protein: CASRGWPNTEAFF.